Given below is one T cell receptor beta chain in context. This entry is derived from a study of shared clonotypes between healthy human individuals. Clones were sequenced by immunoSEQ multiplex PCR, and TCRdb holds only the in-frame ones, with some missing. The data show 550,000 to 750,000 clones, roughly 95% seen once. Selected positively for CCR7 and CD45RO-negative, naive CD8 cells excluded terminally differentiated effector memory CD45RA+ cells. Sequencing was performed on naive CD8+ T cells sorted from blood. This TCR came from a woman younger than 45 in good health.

CDR3 sequence: CASSLGLSGSEAFF. CDR3 DNA: TGTGCCAGCAGCCTAGGTTTGTCGGGTTCTGAAGCTTTCTTT. The chain joins TRBV7-9 to TRBJ1-1; D is ambiguous. V gave up 5 bases and J gave up 6 bases, with 16 bases separating them. The length of the CDR3 is 14 residues. Per the germline V gene, CDR1 is SEHNR and CDR2 is FQNEAQ (reference sequence).